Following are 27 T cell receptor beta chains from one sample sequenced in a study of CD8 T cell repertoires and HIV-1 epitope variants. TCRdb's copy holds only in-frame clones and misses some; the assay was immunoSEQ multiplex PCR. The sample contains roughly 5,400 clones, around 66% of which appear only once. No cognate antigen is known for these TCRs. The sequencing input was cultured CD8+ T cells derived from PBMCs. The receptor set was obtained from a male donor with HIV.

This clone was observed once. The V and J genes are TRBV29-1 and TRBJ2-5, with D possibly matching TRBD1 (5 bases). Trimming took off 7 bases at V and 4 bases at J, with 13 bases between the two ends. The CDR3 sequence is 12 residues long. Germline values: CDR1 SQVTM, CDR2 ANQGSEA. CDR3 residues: CSANGQGETQYF. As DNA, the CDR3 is TGCAGCGCAAACGGTCAGGGAGAGACCCAGTACTTC.

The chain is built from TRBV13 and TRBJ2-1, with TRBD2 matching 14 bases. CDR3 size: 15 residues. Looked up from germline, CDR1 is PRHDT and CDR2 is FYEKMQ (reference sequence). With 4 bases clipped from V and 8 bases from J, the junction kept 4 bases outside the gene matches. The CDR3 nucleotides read TGTGCCAGCAGCTCCGGACTAGCGGGAGGACATGAGCAGTTCTTC. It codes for CASSSGLAGGHEQFF. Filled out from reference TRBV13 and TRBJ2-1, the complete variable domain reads AAGVIQSPRHLIKEKRETATLKCYPIPRHDTVYWYQQGPGQDPQFLISFYEKMQSDKGSIPDRFSAQQFSDYHSELNMSSLELGDSALYFCASSSGLAGGHEQFFGPGTRLTVL.

The CDR3 loop reads CASSITPFHREPNEQFF. In DNA form, the CDR3 reads TGTGCCAGCTCAATAACCCCCTTTCACCGGGAACCCAATGAGCAGTTCTTC. The chain couples TRBV18 to TRBJ2-1; D might be TRBD2 (5 bases). V was shortened by 5 bases and J by 6 bases, with 23 bases between the two germline ends. Germline loops: CDR1 KGHSH, CDR2 LQKENI. The CDR3 length is 17 residues.

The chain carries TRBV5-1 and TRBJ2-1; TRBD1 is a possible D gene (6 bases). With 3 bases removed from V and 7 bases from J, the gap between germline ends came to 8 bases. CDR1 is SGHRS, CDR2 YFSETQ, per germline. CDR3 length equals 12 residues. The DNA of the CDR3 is TGCGCCAGCAGCTCCGACAGGAATGAGCAGTTCTTC. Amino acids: CASSSDRNEQFF. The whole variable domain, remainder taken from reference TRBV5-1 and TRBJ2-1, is KAGVTQTPRYLIKTRGQQVTLSCSPISGHRSVSWYQQTPGQGLQFLFEYFSETQRNKGNFPGRFSGRQFSNSRSEMNVSTLELGDSALYLCASSSDRNEQFFGPGTRLTVL.

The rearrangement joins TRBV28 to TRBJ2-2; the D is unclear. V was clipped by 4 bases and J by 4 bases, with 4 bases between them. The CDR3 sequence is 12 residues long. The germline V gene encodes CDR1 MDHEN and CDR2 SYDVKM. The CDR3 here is CASSSGTGELFF. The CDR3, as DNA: TGTGCCAGCAGTTCGGGCACCGGGGAGCTGTTTTTT.

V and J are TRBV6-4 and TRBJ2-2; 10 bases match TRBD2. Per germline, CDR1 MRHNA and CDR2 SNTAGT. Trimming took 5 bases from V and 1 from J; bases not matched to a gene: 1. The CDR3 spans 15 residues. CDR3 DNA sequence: TGTGCCAGCAGTAGACTAGCGGGGAACACCGGGGAGCTGTTTTTT. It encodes CASSRLAGNTGELFF.

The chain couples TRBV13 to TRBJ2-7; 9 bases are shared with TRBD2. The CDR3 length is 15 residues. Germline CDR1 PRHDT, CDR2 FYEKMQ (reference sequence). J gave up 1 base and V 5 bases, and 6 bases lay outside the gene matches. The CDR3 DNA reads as TGTGCCAGCAGCGCCACGGGACTAGCATCCTACGAGCAGTACTTC. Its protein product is CASSATGLASYEQYF.

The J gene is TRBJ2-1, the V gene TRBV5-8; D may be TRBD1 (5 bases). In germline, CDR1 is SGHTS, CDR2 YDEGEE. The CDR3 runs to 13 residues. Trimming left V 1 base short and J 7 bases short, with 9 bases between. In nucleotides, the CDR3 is TGTGCCAGCAGCTTGCCCGACAGTAATGAGCAGTTCTTC. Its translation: CASSLPDSNEQFF.

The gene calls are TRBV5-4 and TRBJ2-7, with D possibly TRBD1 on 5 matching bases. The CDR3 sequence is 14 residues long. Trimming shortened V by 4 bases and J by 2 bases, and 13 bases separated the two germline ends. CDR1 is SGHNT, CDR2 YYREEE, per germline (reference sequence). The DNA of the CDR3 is TGTGCCAGCAGCGACTCGACAGTTACCTACGAGCAGTACTTC. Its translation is CASSDSTVTYEQYF.

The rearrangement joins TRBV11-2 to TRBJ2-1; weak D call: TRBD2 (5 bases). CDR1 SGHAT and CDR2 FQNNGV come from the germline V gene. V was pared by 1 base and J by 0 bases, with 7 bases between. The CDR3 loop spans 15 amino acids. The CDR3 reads CASSLGGSSYNEQFF. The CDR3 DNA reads TGTGCCAGCAGCTTAGGTGGGAGCTCCTACAATGAGCAGTTCTTC.

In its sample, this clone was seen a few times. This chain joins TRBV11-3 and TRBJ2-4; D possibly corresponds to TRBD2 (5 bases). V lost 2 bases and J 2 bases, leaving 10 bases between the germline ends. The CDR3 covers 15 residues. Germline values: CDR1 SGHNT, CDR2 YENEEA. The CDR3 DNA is TGTGCCAGCAGCTTATCGAGGGATTCCAAAAACATTCAGTACTTC. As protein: CASSLSRDSKNIQYF.

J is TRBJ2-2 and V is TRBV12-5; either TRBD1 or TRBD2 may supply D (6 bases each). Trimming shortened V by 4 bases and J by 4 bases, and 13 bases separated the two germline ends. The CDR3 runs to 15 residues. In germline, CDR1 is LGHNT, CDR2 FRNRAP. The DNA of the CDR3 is TGTGCTAGTGGTTCCACCTCGGGGGCCACCGGGGAGCTGTTTTTT. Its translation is CASGSTSGATGELFF.

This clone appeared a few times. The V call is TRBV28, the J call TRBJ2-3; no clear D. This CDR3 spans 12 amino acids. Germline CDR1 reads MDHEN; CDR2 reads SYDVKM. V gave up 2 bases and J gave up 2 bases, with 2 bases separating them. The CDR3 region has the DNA TGTGCCAGCAGTTTACACACAGATACGCAGTATTTT. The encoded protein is CASSLHTDTQYF.

The CDR3, as DNA: TGTGCCAGCAGCTTAGGGGAAGGTGAGCAGTTCTTC. It translates to CASSLGEGEQFF. The V and J genes are TRBV7-8 and TRBJ2-1; no definite D call. This CDR3 comprises 12 residues. CDR1 is SGHVS and CDR2 is FQNEAQ in the germline V gene. Trimming removed 1 base at V and 9 bases at J, with 7 bases between.

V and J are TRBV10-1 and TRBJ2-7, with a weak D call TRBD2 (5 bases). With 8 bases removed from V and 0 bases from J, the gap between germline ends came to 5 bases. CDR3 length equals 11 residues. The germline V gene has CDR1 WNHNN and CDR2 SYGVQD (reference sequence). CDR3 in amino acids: CASGSSYEQYF. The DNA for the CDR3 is TGCGCCAGCGGGAGCTCCTACGAGCAGTACTTC.

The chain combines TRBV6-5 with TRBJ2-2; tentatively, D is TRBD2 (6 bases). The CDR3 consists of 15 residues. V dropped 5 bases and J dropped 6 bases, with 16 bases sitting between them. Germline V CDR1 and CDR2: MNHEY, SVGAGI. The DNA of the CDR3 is TGTGCCAGCAGTCCCCCGACTAGTGGGGCCGGGGAGCTGTTTTTT. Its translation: CASSPPTSGAGELFF.

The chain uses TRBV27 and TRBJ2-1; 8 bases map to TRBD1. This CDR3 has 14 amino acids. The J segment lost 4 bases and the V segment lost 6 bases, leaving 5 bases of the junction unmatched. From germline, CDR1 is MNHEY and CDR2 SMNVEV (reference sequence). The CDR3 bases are TGTGCCAGCAGCCTGGGACAGGAGTACAATGAGCAGTTCTTC. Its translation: CASSLGQEYNEQFF.

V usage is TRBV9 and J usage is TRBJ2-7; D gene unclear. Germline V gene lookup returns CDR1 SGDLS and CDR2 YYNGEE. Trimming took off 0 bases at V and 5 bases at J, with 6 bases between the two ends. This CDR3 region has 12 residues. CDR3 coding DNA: TGTGCCAGCAGCGTAGGGAGTGACGAGCAGTACTTC. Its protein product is CASSVGSDEQYF.

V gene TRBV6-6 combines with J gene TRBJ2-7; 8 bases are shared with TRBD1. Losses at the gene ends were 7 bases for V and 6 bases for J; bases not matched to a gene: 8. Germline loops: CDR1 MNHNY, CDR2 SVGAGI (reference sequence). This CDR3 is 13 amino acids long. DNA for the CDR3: TGTGCCAGCACCAGGACAGGGACCGGCGAGCAGTACTTC. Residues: CASTRTGTGEQYF.

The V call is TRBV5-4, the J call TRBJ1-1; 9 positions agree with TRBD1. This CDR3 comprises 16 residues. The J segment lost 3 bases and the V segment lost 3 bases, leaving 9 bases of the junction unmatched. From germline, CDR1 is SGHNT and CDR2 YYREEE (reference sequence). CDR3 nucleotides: TGTGCCAGCAGCTCCCCCGGGACAGGGACCGACACTGAAGCTTTCTTT. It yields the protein CASSSPGTGTDTEAFF.

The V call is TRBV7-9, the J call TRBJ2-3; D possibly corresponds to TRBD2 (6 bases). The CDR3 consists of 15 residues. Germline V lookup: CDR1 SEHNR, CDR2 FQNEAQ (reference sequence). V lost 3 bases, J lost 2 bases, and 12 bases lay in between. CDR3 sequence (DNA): TGTGCCAGCAGCTTTTCGGAGCGGGTCACAGATACGCAGTATTTT. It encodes CASSFSERVTDTQYF.

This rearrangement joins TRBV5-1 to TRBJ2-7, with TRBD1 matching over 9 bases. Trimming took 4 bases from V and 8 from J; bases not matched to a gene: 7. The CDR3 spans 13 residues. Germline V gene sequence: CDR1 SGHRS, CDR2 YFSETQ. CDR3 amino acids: CASSPGTGQKQYF. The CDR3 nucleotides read TGCGCCAGCAGCCCTGGGACAGGGCAAAAGCAGTACTTC.

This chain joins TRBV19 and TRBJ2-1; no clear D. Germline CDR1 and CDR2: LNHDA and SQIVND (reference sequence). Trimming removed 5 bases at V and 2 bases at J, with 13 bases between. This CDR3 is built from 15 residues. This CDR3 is CASSPGGQPYNEQFF. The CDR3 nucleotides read TGTGCCAGTAGTCCCGGTGGGCAGCCCTACAATGAGCAGTTCTTC.

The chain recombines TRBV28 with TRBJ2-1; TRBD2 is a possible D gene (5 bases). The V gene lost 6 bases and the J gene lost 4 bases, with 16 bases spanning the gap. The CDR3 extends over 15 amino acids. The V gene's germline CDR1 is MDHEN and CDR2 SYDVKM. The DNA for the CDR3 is TGTGCCAGCAGGGACTCCGGGCGCGTATACAATGAGCAGTTCTTC. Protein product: CASRDSGRVYNEQFF.

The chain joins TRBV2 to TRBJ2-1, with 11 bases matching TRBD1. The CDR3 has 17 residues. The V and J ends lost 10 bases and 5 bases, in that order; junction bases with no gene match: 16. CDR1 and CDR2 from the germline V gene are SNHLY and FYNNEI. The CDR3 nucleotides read TGTGCCATTACAAACCTCCCCGGGACAGGGGGTCACAATGAGCAGTTCTTC. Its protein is CAITNLPGTGGHNEQFF.

CDR3 in DNA: TGTGCCAGCAGTTTATTTCTGGGACTAGCGGGATATACGCAGTATTTT. As protein: CASSLFLGLAGYTQYF. The chain is built from TRBV28 and TRBJ2-3; 13 bases are shared with TRBD2. The junction had 5 bases not matched to a gene; V was cut back by 1 base and J by 7 bases. Per germline, CDR1 MDHEN and CDR2 SYDVKM. This CDR3 region has 16 residues.

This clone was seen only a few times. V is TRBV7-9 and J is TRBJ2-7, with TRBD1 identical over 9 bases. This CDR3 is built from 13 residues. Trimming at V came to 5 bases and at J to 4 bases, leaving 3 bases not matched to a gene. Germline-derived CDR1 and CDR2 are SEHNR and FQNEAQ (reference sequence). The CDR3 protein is CASSHGTGYEQYF. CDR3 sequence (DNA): TGTGCCAGCAGCCACGGGACAGGGTACGAGCAGTACTTC.